This TCR beta chain was sequenced during a study of blood T cell repertoires in COVID-19. TCRdb's copy holds only in-frame clones and misses some; the assay was immunoSEQ multiplex PCR. The profile shows 300,000 to 450,000 clones, roughly 85% of them singletons. This CDR3 is 15 amino acids long. Germline assignment: CDR1 MNHEY and CDR2 SVGAGI. J was trimmed by 2 bases and V by 11 bases; bases with no gene match: 11. The chain employs TRBV6-5 and TRBJ1-5, with 8 bases matching TRBD1. The TCR sequence derives from a woman younger than 35 with acute or convalescent COVID-19. The sequenced sample consisted of peripheral blood. CDR3 nucleotides: TGTGCCTGCCTTGCAGGGGGCGGGGGCAATCAGCCCCAGCATTTT. Its protein is CACLAGGGGNQPQHF.